This entry lists 9 T cell receptor beta chains sequenced from one sample in a study of T-cell reconstitution after alpha-beta-depleted transplantation in children. TCRbeta library preparation incorporated unique molecular identifiers. TCRdb reprocessed the PCR reads via MiXCR and lists one record per CDR3 protein. This sample yields 450,000 to 700,000 distinct CDR3 sequences, of which 25% to 30% are seen a single time; about 35% belongs to the top ten. The starting material was PBMCs, obtained before TCRalphabeta/CD19-depleted stem cell transplant. These receptors all stem from a boy less than two years old with Wiskott-Aldrich syndrome, due to receive a stem cell transplant.

V usage is TRBV10-3 and J usage is TRBJ2-2; 7 bases agree with TRBD1. V shed 4 bases and J 0 bases; nucleotides not matched to a gene: 2. This CDR3 is built from 15 residues. CDR1 ENHRY and CDR2 SYGVKD come from the germline V gene. This CDR3 reads CAISVTGANTGELFF. The CDR3 DNA reads as TGTGCCATCAGTGTTACAGGGGCGAACACCGGGGAGCTGTTTTTT.

This clonotype has just a few counts. CDR3 sequence: CASSLGPGMNTEAFF. DNA of the CDR3: TGTGCCAGCAGCTTAGGGCCAGGTATGAACACTGAAGCTTTCTTT. This rearrangement joins TRBV11-2 to TRBJ1-1, with D hard to call. CDR3 length: 15 amino acids. The ends were cut back, 1 base at V and 0 bases at J, with 9 bases in the middle. Looked up from germline, CDR1 is SGHAT and CDR2 is FQNNGV.

The chain links TRBV20-1 to TRBJ2-7; 8 bases are a match to TRBD2. V was pared by 5 bases and J by 6 bases, with 15 bases of the junction left unmatched. The CDR3 has 15 residues. Germline-derived CDR1 and CDR2 are DFQATT and SNEGSKA (reference sequence). The CDR3 sequence is CSAPNSGKILGEQYF. The CDR3 coding sequence is TGCAGTGCTCCGAATAGCGGGAAAATACTAGGCGAGCAGTACTTC.

This clonotype was recorded a few times. CDR3 loop: CASSLALDTGELFF. The DNA for the CDR3 is TGCGCCAGCAGCTTGGCTTTGGACACCGGGGAGCTGTTTTTT. The chain uses TRBV5-1 and TRBJ2-2; D is unclear. Deletions cut 0 bases from V and 3 bases from J, with 6 bases between. The germline CDR1 and CDR2 sequences are SGHRS and YFSETQ. The CDR3 covers 14 residues.

The chain uses TRBV29-1 and TRBJ2-1, with 8 bases matching TRBD2. The CDR3 loop spans 13 amino acids. Germline V lookup: CDR1 SQVTM, CDR2 ANQGSEA. After removal of 6 bases from V and 6 bases from J, the junction contained 7 bases not matched to a gene. The CDR3 is CSVAGTRGNEQFF. The DNA of the CDR3 is TGCAGCGTGGCCGGGACTAGAGGCAATGAGCAGTTCTTC.

The chain couples TRBV29-1 to TRBJ2-1; weak D call: TRBD2 (6 bases). In germline, CDR1 is SQVTM, CDR2 ANQGSEA. The CDR3 runs 13 residues. With 4 bases removed from V and 6 bases from J, the gap between germline ends came to 13 bases. CDR3 in DNA: TGCAGCGTTGCGGCGGGACCACTCAATGAGCAGTTCTTC. Encoded protein: CSVAAGPLNEQFF.

V usage is TRBV4-2 and J usage is TRBJ2-2; no clear D gene. Germline loops: CDR1 LGHNA, CDR2 YNFKEQ. The CDR3 is 14 amino acids. V was clipped by 5 bases and J by 6 bases, with 13 bases between them. CDR3 protein: CASSDTRTSGELFF. The CDR3 DNA is TGTGCCAGCAGCGATACTCGTACCTCCGGGGAGCTGTTTTTT.

The chain carries TRBV28 and TRBJ1-5, with D perhaps TRBD1 (6 bases). V was clipped by 3 bases and J by 6 bases, with 15 bases between them. Germline V CDR1 and CDR2: MDHEN, SYDVKM. CDR3 length: 15 residues. CDR3 amino acids: CASSFLGGARQPQHF. The DNA of the CDR3 is TGTGCCAGCAGTTTCTTGGGGGGCGCTCGTCAGCCCCAGCATTTT.

The chain combines TRBV29-1 with TRBJ1-1, with 8 bases matching TRBD1. This CDR3 region has 14 residues. The trim removed 5 bases at V and 7 bases at J, leaving 12 bases unmatched. From germline, CDR1 is SQVTM and CDR2 ANQGSEA. The chain's CDR3 is CSVHKTGGIGEAFF. The CDR3 nucleotides read TGCAGCGTTCACAAAACAGGGGGGATAGGTGAAGCTTTCTTT.